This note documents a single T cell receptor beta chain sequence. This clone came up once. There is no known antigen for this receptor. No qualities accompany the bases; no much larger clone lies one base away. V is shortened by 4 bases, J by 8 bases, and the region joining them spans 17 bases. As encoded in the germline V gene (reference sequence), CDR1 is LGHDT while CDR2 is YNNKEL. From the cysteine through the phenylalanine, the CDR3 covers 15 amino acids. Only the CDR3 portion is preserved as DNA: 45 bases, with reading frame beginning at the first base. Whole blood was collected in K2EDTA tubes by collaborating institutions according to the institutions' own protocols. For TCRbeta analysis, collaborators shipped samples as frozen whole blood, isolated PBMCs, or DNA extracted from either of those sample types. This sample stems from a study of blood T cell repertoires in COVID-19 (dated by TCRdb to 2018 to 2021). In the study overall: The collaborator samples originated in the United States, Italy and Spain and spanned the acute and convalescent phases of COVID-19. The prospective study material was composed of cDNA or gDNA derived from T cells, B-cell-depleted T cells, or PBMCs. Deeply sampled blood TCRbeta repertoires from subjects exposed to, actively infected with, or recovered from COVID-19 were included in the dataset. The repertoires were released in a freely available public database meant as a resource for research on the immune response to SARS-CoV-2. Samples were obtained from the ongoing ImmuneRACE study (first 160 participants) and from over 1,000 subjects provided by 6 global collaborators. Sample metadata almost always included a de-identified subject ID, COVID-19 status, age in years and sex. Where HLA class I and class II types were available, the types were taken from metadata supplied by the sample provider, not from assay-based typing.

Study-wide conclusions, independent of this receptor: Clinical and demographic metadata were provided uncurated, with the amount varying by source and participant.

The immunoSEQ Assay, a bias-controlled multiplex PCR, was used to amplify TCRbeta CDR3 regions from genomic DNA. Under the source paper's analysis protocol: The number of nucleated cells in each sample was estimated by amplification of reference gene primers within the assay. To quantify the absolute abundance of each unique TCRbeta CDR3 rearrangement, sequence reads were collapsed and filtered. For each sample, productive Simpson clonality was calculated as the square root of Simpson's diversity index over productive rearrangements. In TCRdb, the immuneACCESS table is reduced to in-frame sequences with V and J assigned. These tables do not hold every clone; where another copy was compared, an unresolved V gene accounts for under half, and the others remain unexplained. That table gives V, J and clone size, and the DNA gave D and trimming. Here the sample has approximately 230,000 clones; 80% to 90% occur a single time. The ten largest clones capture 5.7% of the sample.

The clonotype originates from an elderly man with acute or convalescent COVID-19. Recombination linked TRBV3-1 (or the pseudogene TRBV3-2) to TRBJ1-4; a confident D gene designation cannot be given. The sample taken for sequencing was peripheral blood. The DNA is TGTGCCAGCAGCCGTGGGCCCAGCAGCAACGAAAAACTGTTTTTT. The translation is CASSRGPSSNEKLFF.